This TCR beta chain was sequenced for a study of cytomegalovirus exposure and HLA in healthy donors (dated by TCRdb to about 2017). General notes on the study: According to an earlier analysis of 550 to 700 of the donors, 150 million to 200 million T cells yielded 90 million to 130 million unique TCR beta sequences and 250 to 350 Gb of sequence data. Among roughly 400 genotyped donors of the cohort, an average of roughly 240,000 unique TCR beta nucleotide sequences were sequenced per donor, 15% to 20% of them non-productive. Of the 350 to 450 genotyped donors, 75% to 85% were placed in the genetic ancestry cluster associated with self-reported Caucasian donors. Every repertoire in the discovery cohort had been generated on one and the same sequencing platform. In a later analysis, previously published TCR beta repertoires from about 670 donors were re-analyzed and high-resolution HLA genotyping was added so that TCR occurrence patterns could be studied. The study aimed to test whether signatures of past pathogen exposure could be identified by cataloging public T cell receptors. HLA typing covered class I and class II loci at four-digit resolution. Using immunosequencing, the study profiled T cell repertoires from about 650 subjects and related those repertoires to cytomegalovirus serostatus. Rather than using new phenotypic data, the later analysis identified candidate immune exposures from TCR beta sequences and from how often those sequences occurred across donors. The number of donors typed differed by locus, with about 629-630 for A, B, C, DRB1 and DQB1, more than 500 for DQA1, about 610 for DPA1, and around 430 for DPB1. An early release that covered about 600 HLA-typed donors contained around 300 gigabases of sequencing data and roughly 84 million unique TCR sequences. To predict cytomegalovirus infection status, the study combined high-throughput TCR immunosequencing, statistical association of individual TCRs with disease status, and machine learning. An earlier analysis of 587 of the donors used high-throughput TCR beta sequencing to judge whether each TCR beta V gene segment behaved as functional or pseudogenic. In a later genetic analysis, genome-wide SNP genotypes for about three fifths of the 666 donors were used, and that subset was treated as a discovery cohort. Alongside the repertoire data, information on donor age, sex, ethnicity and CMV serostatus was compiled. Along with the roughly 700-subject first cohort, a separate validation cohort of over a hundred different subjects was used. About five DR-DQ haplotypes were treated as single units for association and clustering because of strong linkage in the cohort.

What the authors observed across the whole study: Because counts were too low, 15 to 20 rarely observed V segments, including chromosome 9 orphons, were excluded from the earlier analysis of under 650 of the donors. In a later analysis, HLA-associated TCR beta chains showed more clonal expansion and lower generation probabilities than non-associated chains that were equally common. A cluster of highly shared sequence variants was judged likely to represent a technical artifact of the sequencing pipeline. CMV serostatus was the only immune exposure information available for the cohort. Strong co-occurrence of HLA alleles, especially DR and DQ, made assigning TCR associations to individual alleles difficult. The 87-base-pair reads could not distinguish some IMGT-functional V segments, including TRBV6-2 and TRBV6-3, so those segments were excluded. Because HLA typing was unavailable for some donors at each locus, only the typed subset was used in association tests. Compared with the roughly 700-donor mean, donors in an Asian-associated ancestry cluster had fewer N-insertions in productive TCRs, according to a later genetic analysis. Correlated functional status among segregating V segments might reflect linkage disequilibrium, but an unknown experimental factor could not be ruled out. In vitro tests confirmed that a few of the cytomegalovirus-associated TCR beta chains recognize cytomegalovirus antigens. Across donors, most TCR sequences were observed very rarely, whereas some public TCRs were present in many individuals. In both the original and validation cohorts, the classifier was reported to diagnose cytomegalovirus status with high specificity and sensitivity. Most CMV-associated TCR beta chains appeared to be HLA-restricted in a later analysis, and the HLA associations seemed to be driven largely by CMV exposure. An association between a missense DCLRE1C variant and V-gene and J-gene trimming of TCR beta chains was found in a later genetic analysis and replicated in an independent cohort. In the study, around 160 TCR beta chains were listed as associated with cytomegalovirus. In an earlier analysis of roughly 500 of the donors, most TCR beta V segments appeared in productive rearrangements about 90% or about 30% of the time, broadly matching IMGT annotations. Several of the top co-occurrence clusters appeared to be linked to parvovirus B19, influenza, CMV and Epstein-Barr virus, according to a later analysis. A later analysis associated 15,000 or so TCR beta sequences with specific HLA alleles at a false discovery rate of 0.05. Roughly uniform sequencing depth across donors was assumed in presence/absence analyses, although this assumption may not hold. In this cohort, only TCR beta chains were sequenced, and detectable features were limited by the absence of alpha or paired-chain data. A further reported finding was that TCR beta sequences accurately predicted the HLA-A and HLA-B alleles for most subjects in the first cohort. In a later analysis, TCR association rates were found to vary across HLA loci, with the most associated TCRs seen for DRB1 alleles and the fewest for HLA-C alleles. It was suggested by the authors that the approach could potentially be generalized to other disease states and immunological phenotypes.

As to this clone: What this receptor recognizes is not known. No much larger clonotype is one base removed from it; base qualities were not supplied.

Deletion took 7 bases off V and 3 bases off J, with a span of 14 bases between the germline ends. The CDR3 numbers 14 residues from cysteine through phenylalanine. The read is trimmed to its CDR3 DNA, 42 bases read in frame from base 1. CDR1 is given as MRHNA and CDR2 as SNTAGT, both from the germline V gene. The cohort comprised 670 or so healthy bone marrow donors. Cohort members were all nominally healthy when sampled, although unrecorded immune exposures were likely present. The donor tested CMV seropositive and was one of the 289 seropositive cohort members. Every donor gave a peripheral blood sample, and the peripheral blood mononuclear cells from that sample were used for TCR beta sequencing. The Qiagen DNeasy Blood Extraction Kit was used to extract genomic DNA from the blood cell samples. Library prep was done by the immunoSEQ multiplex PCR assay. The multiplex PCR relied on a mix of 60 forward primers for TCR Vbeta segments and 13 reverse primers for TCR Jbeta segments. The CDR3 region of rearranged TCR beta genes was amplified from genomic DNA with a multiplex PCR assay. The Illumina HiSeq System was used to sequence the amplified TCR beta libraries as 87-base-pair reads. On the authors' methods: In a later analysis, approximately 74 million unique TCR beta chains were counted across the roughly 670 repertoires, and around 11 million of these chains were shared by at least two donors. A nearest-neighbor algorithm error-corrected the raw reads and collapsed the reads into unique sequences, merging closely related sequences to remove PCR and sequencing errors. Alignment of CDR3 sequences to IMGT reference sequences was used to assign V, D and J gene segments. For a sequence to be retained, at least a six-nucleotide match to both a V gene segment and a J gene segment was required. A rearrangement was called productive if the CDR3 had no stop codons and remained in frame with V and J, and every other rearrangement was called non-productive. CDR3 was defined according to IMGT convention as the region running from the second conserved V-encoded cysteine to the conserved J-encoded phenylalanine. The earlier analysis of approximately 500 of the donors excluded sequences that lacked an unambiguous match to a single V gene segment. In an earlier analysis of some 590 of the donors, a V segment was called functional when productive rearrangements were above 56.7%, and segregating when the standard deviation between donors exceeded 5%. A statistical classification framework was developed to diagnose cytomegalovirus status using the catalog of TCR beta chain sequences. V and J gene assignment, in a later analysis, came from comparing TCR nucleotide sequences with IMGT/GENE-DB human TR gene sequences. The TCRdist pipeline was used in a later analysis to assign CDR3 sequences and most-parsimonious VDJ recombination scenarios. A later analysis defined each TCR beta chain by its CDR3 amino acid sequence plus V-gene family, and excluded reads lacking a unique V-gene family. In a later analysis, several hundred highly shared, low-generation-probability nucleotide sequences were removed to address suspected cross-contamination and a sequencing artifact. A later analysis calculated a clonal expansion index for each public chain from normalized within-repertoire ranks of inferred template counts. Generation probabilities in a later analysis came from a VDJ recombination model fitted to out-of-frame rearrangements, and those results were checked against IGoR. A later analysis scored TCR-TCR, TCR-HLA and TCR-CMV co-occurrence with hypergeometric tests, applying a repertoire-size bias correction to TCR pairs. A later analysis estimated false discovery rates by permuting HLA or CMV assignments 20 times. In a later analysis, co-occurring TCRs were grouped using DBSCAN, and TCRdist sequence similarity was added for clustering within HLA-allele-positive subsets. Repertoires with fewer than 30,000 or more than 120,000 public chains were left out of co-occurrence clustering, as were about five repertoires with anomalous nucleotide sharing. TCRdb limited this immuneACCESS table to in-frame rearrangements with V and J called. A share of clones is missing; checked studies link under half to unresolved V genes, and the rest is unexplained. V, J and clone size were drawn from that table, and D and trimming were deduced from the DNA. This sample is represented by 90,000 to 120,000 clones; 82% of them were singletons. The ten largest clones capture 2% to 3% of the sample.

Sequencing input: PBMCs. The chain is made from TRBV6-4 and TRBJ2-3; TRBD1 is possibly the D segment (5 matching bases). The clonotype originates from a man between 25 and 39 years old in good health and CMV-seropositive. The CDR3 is CASKGHRSTDTQYF. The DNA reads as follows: TGTGCCAGCAAAGGACACAGGTCAACAGATACGCAGTATTTT.